The 13 T cell receptor beta chains given below trace back to one sample, sequenced in a study of regulatory T cells in long-lasting Graves disease. According to the study, TCR beta libraries were built with iRepertoire HTBI primers and CDR3-region Arm-PCR. TCRdb used MiXCR to reprocess the multiplex PCR reads, holding one entry per CDR3 protein. The sample has about 430,000 distinct CDR3 sequences; 15% are singletons. The time point is: newly diagnosed GD, antithyroid drugs for less than 3 months. Extracted RNA from PBMCs served as the source of the TCR library. The sample was also reused in another study, on T cells in Graves' hyperthyroidism and ophthalmopathy.

Sequences were derived from peripheral blood mononuclear cells (PBMCs), sampled at new diagnosis, from a patient treated with antithyroid drugs. The source is a woman aged 40-49 years with Graves disease.

In this sample, this clonotype turned up many times. The V call is TRBV30, the J call TRBJ1-5; 8 bases are a match to TRBD1. The germline V gene has CDR1 GTSNPN and CDR2 SVGIG (reference sequence). V dropped 1 base and J dropped 6; count of bases not matched to a gene: 2. The CDR3 is 13 residues long. The CDR3 reads CAWSAGGSQPQHF. For the CDR3, the DNA is TGTGCCTGGAGTGCAGGGGGCTCTCAGCCCCAGCATTTT. Full variable domain (outside the CDR3, taken from reference TRBV30 and TRBJ1-5): SQTIHQWPATLVQPVGSPLSLECTVEGTSNPNLYWYRQAAGRGLQLLFYSVGIGQISSEVPQNLSASRPQDRQFILSSKKLLLSDSGFYLCAWSAGGSQPQHFGDGTRLSIL.

In its sample, this clonotype was seen many times. The CDR3 spells CASSLVERWMNTEAFF. Written as DNA, the CDR3 is TGTGCCAGCAGCTTAGTGGAGCGGTGGATGAACACTGAAGCTTTCTTT. The chain uses TRBV7-8 and TRBJ1-1; D call uncertain. This CDR3 has 16 amino acids. Trimming cost V 1 base and J 0 bases, with 12 bases left between them. CDR1 is SGHVS, CDR2 FQNEAQ, per germline.

As regards this clonotype: This probably arose from a read error, given a far larger clone one base away. The chain combines TRBV11-2 with TRBJ2-5; D is uncertain. The DNA end lines up better with TRBJ2-1; the J call may be wrong. Germline assignment: CDR1 SGHAT and CDR2 FQNNGV. The CDR3 runs to 16 residues. CDR3: CASSLELVRVDNEQFF. DNA for the CDR3: TGTGCCAGCAGCTTAGAGTTGGTGAGAGTGGACAATGAGCAGTTCTTC.

Ten or more counts support this clonotype. The chain recombines TRBV12-3 or TRBV12-4 with TRBJ1-4; D unclear. There are 13 residues in the CDR3. V was pared by 3 bases and J by 5 bases, with 7 bases between. CDR3 coding DNA: TGTGCCAGCAGTTTGAGTGAGAATGAAAAACTGTTTTTT. Its translation: CASSLSENEKLFF.

There are a few counts of this clonotype. The rearrangement uses TRBV5-1 and TRBJ1-2, with 9 positions matching TRBD1. Germline V gene sequence: CDR1 SGHRS, CDR2 YFSETQ. The V segment lost 4 bases and the J segment 4 bases; nucleotides outside the gene matches: 5. The CDR3 has 14 residues. Written as DNA, the CDR3 is TGCGCCAGCAGCGGGACAGGGAGGAGCTATGGCTACACCTTC. This sequence encodes CASSGTGRSYGYTF.

Worth noting for this clonotype: A much larger clone sits a single nucleotide away, making a read error possible. The chain combines TRBV5-4 with TRBJ2-7; 8 bases match TRBD2. The CDR3 loop spans 15 amino acids. The germline gives CDR1 SGHNT, CDR2 YYREEE (reference sequence). In DNA form, the CDR3 reads TGTGCCGGCAGCTTGGCCGGGGTAGCGGGATCCGAGCAGTACTTC. It translates to CAGSLAGVAGSEQYF. Supplemented by reference TRBV5-4 and TRBJ2-7, the full variable domain reads ETGVTQSPTHLIKTRGQQVTLRCSSQSGHNTVSWYQQALGQGPQFIFQYYREEENGRGNFPPRFSGLQFPNYSSELNVNALELDDSALYLCAGSLAGVAGSEQYFGPGTRLTVT.

Many counts were recorded for this clonotype. The rearrangement joins TRBV28 to TRBJ1-3; D remains ambiguous. The CDR3 covers 13 residues. Germline V gene sequence: CDR1 MDHEN, CDR2 SYDVKM. V was trimmed by 6 bases and J by 2 bases, leaving 8 bases between them. CDR3 residues: CASRSLTGNTIYF. CDR3 in DNA: TGTGCCAGCAGAAGTCTTACTGGAAACACCATATATTTT.

V and J are TRBV4-1 and TRBJ1-6; D not resolved. Trimming stripped 1 base from V and 9 bases from J, with 10 bases between. CDR3 length: 14 amino acids. CDR1 is MGHRA and CDR2 is YSYEKL in the germline V gene. The DNA for the CDR3 is TGCGCCAGCAGCCAAGTAGGGTGGGGTTCACCCCTCCACTTT. Translated, it gives CASSQVGWGSPLHF.

The sample holds many counts of this clonotype. This CDR3 reads CASSLYGGLTEKLFF. DNA of the CDR3: TGTGCCAGCAGTTTATATGGGGGGCTGACTGAAAAACTGTTTTTT. The chain recombines TRBV27 with TRBJ1-4; a possible D gene is TRBD1 (6 bases). The CDR3 consists of 15 residues. The V and J ends lost 1 base and 7 bases respectively, with 13 bases between them. Germline V gene data show CDR1 as MNHEY and CDR2 as SMNVEV (reference sequence).

This chain joins TRBV7-2 and TRBJ2-3; D unresolved. Trimming removed 5 bases at V and 3 bases at J, with 12 bases between. CDR1 SGHTA and CDR2 FQGNSA come from the germline V gene. The CDR3 runs to 14 residues. CDR3 sequence: CASSLYIHTDTQYF. CDR3 nucleotides: TGTGCCAGCAGCCTTTATATCCATACAGATACGCAGTATTTT.

This clonotype occurred many times. The genes are TRBV12-5 and TRBJ1-1, with unresolved D. V was cut by 1 base and J by 6 bases, with 9 bases left in between. Germline values: CDR1 LGHNT, CDR2 FRNRAP. This CDR3 is built from 13 residues. CDR3 sequence reads: CASGLGRMAEAFF. The CDR3 nucleotides read TGTGCTAGTGGTTTGGGGCGGATGGCTGAAGCTTTCTTT.

The rearrangement links TRBV9 to TRBJ2-2; perhaps D is TRBD1 or TRBD2 (6 bases each). Trimming shortened V by 1 base and J by 4 bases, and 14 bases separated the two germline ends. Germline V gene data show CDR1 as SGDLS and CDR2 as YYNGEE. This CDR3 comprises 16 residues. CDR3 sequence reads: CASSVNPPGATGELFF. For the CDR3, the DNA is TGTGCCAGCAGCGTAAACCCGCCGGGGGCCACCGGGGAGCTGTTTTTT.

This clonotype was seen a handful of times. The chain has TRBV7-9 and TRBJ2-5, with D possibly TRBD1 on 6 matching bases. Germline values: CDR1 SEHNR, CDR2 FQNEAQ (reference sequence). The ends were cut back, 4 bases at V and 5 bases at J, with 17 bases in the middle. CDR3 length: 15 amino acids. CDR3 nucleotide sequence: TGTGCCAGCAGCTCCCCCGCCGGGACAAGTGAGACCCAGTACTTC. It encodes CASSSPAGTSETQYF.